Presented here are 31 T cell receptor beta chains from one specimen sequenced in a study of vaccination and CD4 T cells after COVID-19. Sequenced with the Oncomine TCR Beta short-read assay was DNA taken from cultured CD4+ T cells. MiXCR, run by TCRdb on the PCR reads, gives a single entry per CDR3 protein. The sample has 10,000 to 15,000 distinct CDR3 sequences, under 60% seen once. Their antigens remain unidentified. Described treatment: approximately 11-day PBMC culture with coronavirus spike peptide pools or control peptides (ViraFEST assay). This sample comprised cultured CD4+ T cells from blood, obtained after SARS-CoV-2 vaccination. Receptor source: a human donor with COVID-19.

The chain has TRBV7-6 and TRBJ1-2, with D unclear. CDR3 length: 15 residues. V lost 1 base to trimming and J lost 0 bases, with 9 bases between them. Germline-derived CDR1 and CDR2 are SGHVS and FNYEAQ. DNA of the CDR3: TGTGCCAGCAGCTTAGATCGGGGAACTAACTATGGCTACACCTTC. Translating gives CASSLDRGTNYGYTF.

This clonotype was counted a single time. CDR3 in DNA: TGTGCCAGCAGCCCAGGACAGGGTATCACCTACGAGCAGTACTTC. Amino acids: CASSPGQGITYEQYF. This sequence joins TRBV7-2 and TRBJ2-7; 8 positions agree with TRBD1. Germline values: CDR1 SGHTA, CDR2 FQGNSA. The CDR3 is made up of 15 amino acids. J was trimmed by 2 bases and V by 5 bases; bases with no gene match: 8.

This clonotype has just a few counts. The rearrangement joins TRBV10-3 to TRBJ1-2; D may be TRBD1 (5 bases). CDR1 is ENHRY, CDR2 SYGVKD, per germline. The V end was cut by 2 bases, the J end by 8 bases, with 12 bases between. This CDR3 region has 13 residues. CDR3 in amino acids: CAISEISGPGYTF. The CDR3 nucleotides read TGTGCCATCAGTGAGATTTCGGGGCCCGGCTACACCTTC.

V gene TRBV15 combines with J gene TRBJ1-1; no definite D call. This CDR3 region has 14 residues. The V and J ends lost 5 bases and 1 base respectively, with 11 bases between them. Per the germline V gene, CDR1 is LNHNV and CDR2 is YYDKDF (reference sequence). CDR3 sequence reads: CATSGRIGNTEAFF. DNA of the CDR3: TGTGCCACCAGCGGACGGATAGGGAACACTGAAGCTTTCTTT.

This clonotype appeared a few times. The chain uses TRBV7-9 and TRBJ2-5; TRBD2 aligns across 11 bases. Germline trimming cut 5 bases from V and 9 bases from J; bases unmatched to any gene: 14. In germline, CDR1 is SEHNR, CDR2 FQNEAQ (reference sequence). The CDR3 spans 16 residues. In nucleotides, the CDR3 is TGTGCCAGCAGCCGACGGCTAGCGGGGGGTTTAGGGGCCCAGTACTTC. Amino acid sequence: CASSRRLAGGLGAQYF. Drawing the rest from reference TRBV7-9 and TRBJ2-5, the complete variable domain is DTGVSQNPRHKITKRGQNVTFRCDPISEHNRLYWYRQTLGQGPEFLTYFQNEAQLEKSRLLSDRFSAERPKGSFSTLEIQRTEQGDSAMYLCASSRRLAGGLGAQYFGPGTRLLVL.

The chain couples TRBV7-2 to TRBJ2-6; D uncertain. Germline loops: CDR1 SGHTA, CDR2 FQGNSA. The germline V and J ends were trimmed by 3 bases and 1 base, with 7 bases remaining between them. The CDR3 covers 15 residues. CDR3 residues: CASSLSPSGANVLTF. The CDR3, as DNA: TGTGCCAGCAGCTTGAGCCCTTCTGGGGCCAACGTCCTGACTTTC. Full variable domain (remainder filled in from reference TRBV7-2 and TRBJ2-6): GAGVSQSPSNKVTEKGKDVELRCDPISGHTALYWYRQSLGQGLEFLIYFQGNSAPDKSGLPSDRFSAERTGGSVSTLTIQRTQQEDSAVYLCASSLSPSGANVLTFGAGSRLTVL.

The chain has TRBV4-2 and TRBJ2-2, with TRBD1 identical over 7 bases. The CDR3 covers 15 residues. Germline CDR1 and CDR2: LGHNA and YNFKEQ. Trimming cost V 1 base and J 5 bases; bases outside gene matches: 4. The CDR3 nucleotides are TGTGCCAGCAGCCAAGTAAGGGGGCGGACCGGGGAGCTGTTTTTT. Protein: CASSQVRGRTGELFF.

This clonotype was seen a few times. The CDR3 spells CASTGSGYSGANVLTF. Written as DNA, the CDR3 is TGTGCCAGCACCGGAAGCGGGTACTCTGGGGCCAACGTCCTGACTTTC. The chain has TRBV7-8 and TRBJ2-6; TRBD2 is a possible D gene (6 bases). Germline V gene sequence: CDR1 SGHVS, CDR2 FQNEAQ. Trimming cost V 7 bases and J 0 bases, with 13 bases left between them. This CDR3 is 16 amino acids long.

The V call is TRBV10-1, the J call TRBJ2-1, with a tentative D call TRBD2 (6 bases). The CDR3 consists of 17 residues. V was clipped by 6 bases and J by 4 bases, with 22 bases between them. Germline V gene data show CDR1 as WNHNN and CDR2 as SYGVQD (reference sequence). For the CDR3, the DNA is TGCGCCAGCAGGGGACTTCGAGAGGGTAGGGGTTACAATGAGCAGTTCTTC. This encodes CASRGLREGRGYNEQFF.

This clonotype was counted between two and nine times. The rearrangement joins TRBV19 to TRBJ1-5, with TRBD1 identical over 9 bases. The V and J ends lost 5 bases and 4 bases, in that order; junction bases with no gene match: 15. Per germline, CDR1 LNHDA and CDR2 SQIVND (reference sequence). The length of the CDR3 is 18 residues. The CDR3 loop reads CASSPRTGAAIANQPQHF. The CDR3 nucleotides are TGTGCCAGTAGTCCTCGGACAGGGGCCGCAATTGCAAATCAGCCCCAGCATTTT.

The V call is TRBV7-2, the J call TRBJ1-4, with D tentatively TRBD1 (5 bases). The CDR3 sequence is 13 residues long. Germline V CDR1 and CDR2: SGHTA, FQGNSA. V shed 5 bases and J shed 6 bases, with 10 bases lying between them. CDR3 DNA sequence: TGTGCCAGCAGCCCAGGGACCGATGAAAAACTGTTTTTT. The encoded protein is CASSPGTDEKLFF.

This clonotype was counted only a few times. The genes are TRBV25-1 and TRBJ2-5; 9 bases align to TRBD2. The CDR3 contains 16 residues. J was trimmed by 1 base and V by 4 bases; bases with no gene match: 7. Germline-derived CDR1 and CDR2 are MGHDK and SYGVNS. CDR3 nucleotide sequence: TGTGCCAGCAGTGCCCCTAGCGGGGATCTCCAAGAGACCCAGTACTTC. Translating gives CASSAPSGDLQETQYF.

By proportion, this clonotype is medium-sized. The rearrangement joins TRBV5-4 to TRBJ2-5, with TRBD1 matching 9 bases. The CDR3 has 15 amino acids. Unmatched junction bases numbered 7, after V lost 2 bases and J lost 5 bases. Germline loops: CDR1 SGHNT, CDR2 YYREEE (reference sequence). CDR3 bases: TGTGCCAGCAGCTTAACAGGGGGCATCGGGGAGACCCAGTACTTC. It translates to CASSLTGGIGETQYF.

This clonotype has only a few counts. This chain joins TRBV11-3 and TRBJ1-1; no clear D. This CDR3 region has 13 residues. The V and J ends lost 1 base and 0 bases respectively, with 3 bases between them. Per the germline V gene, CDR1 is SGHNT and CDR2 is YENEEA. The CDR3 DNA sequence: TGTGCCAGCAGCTTAGGCTTGAACACTGAAGCTTTCTTT. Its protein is CASSLGLNTEAFF.

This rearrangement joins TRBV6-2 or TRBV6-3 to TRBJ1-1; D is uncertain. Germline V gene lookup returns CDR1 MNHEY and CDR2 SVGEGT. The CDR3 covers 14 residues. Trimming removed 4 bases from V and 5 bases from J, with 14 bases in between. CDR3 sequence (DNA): TGTGCCAGCAGTTCCCCTGCGGTCCGTACTGAAGCTTTCTTT. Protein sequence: CASSSPAVRTEAFF.

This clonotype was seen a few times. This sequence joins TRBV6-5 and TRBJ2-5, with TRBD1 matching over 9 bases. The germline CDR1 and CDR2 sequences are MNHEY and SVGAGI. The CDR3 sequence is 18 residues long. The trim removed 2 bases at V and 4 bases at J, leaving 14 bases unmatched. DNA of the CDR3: TGTGCCAGCAGTTACCAATTTAAAACAGGGGGCAGGGGAGAGACCCAGTACTTC. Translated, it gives CASSYQFKTGGRGETQYF.

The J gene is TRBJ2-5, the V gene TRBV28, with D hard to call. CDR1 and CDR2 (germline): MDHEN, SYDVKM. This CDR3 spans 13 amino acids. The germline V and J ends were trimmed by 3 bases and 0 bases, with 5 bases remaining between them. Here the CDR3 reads CASSLGNQETQYF. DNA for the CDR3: TGTGCCAGCAGTTTGGGGAACCAAGAGACCCAGTACTTC.

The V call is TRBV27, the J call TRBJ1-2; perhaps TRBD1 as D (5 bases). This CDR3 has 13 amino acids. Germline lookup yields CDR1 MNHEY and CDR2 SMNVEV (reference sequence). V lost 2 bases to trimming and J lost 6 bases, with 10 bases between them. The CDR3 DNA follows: TGTGCCAGCAGTTTAAGGGGAATCGATGGCTACACCTTC. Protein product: CASSLRGIDGYTF.

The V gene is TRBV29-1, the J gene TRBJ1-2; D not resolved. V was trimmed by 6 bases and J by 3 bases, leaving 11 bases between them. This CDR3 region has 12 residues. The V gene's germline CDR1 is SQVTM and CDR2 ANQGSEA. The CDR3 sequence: CSVGDGYYGYTF. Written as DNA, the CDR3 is TGCAGCGTGGGCGACGGATACTATGGCTACACCTTC. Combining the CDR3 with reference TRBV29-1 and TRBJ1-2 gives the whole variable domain SAVISQKPSRDICQRGTSLTIQCQVDSQVTMMFWYRQQPGQSLTLIATANQGSEATYESGFVIDKFPISRPNLTFSTLTVSNMSPEDSSIYLCSVGDGYYGYTFGSGTRLTVV.

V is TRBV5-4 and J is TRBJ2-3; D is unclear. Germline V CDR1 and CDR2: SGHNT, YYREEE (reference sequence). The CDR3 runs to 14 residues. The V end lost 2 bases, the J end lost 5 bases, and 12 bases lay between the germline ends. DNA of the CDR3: TGTGCCAGCAGCTTAGGGTCACCGTTAGATACGCAGTATTTT. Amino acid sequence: CASSLGSPLDTQYF.

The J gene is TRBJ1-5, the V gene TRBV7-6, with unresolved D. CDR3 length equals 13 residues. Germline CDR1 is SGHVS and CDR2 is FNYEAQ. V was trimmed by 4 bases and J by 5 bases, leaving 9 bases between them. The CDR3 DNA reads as TGTGCCAGCAGCTCGGGGTTGGATCAGCCCCAGCATTTT. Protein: CASSSGLDQPQHF.

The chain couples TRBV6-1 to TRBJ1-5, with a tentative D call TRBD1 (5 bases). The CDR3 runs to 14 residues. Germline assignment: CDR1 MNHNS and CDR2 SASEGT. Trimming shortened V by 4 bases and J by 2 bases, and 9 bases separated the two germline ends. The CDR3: CASSADIRNQPQHF. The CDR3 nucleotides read TGTGCCAGCAGTGCGGACATACGCAATCAGCCCCAGCATTTT.

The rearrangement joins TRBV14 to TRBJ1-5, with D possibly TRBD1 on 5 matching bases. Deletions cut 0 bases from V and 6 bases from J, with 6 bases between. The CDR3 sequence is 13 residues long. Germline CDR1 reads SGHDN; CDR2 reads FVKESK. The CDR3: CASSQDRGQPQHF. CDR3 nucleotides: TGTGCCAGCAGCCAAGATAGGGGTCAGCCCCAGCATTTT.

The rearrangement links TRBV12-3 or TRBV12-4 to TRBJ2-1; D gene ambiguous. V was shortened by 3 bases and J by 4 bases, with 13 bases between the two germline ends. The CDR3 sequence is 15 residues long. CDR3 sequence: CASSFLAGPYNEQFF. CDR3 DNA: TGTGCCAGCAGTTTTCTGGCAGGACCTTACAATGAGCAGTTCTTC.

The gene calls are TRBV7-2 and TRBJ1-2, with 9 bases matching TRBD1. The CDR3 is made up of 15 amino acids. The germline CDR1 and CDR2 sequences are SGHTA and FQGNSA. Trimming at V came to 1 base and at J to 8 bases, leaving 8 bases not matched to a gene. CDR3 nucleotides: TGTGCCAGCAGCTTAGGAGGGACAGGGAGTCACGGCTACACCTTC. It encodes CASSLGGTGSHGYTF.

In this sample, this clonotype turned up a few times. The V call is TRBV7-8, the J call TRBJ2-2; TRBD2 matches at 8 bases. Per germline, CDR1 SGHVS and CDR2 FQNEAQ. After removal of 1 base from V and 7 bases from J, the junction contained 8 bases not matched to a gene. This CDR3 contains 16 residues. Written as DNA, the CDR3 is TGTGCCAGCAGCTTAGTTGTAGGCGGGGGGCTCGGGGAGCTGTTTTTT. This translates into CASSLVVGGGLGELFF. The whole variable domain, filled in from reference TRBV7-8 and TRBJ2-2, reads GAGVSQSPRYKVAKRGQDVALRCDPISGHVSLFWYQQALGQGPEFLTYFQNEAQLDKSGLPSDRFFAERPEGSVSTLKIQRTQQEDSAVYLCASSLVVGGGLGELFFGEGSRLTVL.

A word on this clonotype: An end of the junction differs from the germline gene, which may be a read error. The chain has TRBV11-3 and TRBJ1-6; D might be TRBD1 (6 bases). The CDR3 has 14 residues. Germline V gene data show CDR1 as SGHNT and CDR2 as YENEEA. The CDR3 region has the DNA TGTGCCAGCAGCCTGCTGACAGGCTCGACACCCCTCTACTTT. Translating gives CASSLLTGSTPLYF.

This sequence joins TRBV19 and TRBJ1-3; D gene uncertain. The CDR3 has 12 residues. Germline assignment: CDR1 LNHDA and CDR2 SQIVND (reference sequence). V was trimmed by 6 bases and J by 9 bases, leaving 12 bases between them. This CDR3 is CASRTPPGTIYF. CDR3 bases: TGTGCCAGTAGGACCCCGCCAGGCACCATATATTTT.

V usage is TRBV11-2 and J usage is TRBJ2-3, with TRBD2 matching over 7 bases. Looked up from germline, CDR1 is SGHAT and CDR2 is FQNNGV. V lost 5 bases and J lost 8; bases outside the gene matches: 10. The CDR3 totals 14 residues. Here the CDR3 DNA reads TGTGCCAGCAGCACCCTCACGGGGAGGGTTACGCAGTATTTT. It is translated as CASSTLTGRVTQYF.

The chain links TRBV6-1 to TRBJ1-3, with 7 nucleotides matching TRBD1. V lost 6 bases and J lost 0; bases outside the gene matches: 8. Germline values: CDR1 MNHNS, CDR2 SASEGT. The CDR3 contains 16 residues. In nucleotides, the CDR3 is TGTGCCAGCAGACGGGACAGCCTCAACTCTGGAAACACCATATATTTT. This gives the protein CASRRDSLNSGNTIYF.

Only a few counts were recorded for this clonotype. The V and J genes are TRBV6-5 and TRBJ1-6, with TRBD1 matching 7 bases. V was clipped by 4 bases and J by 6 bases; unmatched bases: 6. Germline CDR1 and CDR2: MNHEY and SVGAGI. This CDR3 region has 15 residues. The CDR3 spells CASSFRGQSNSPLHF. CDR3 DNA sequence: TGTGCCAGCAGTTTCCGGGGACAGAGTAATTCACCCCTCCACTTT.